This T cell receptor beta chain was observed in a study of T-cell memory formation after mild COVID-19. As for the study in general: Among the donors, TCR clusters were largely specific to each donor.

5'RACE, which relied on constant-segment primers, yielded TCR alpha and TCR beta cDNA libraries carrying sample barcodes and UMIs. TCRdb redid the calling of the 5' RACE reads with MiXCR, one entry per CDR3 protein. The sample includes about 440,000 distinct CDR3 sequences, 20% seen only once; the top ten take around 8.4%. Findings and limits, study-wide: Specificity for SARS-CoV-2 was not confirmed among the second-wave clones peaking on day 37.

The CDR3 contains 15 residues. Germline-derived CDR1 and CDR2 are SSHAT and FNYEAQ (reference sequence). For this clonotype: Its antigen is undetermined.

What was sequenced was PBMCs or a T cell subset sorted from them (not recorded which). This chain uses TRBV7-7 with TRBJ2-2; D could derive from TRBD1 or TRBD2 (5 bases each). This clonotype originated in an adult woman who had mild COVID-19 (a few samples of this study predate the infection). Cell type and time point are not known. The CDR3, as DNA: TGTGCTACCCGTGATTCGGGGACGGGGACCGGGGAGCTGTTTTTT. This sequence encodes CATRDSGTGTGELFF.